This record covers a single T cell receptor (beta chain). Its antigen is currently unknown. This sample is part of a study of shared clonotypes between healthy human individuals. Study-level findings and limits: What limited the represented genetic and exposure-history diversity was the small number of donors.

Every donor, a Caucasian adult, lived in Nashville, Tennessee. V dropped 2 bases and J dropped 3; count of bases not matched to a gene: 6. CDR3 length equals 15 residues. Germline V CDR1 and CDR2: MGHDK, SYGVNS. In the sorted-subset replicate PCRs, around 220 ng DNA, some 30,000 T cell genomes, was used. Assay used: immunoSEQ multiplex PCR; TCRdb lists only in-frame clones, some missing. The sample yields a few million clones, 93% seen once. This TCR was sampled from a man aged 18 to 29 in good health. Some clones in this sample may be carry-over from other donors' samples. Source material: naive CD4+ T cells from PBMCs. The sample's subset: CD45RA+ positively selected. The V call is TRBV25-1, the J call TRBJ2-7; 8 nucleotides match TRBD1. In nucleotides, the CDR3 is TGTGCCAGCAGTGAACCAGGGGGCGGCTTCTACGAGCAGTACTTC. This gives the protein CASSEPGGGFYEQYF.